This T cell receptor beta chain was captured by sequencing in a study of neoadjuvant nivolumab and ipilimumab in lung cancer. Study-wide background: Patients got nivolumab 3 mg/kg on days 1, 15 and 29; combination added ipilimumab 1 mg/kg day 1.

Sequencing was performed with immunoSEQ multiplex PCR; in TCRdb, only in-frame clones are kept and a portion is missing. The data show about 38,000 clones, approximately 89% seen once. This clone was found a few times. Its antigen is not known. Study-wide results and limits: From pretherapy to surgery, tumor richness and clonality rose with dual therapy. Compared with tumor-adjacent uninvolved lung, resected tumors showed greater richness and clonality. Blood richness before therapy tracked richness in tumors resected after neoadjuvant therapy.

The sequenced sample was peripheral blood, obtained before neoadjuvant nivolumab, alone or with ipilimumab. This TCR was sampled from an adult with non-small cell lung cancer.

CDR3 DNA: TGTGCCAGCTCACCTCGCCGGGGCAATCAGCCCCAGCATTTT. It encodes CASSPRRGNQPQHF. The chain joins TRBV18 to TRBJ1-5; no clear D gene. Germline loops: CDR1 KGHSH, CDR2 LQKENI. CDR3 length: 14 amino acids. The V and J ends lost 3 bases and 2 bases respectively, with 8 bases between them. The variable domain in full, with the rest retrieved from reference TRBV18 and TRBJ1-5, is NAGVMQNPRHLVRRRGQEARLRCSPMKGHSHVYWYRQLPEEGLKFMVYLQKENIIDESGMPKERFSAEFPKEGPSILRIQQVVRGDSAAYFCASSPRRGNQPQHFGDGTRLSIL.